Here is one T cell receptor beta chain with its context. The data derive from a study of T cell changes during pregnancy in multiple sclerosis. Germline values: CDR1 SEHNR, CDR2 FQNEAQ (reference sequence). V was shortened by 5 bases and J by 5 bases, with 9 bases between the two germline ends. The CDR3 totals 12 residues. Sequenced by immunoSEQ multiplex PCR; TCRdb stores in-frame clones only, minus some. The table lists under 85,000 clones, around 90% of them singletons. This chain links TRBV7-9 with TRBJ1-1; no definite D call. Sample: CD4+ T cells from peripheral blood mononuclear cells, taken before pregnancy. This TCR was recovered from a female donor with multiple sclerosis, enrolled in a pregnancy study. CDR3 in amino acids: CASSPRGTEAFF. The CDR3 DNA sequence: TGTGCCAGCAGCCCTCGGGGAACTGAAGCTTTCTTT.